The clone carrying this T cell receptor (beta chain) was counted ten times or more. Antigen specificity is unknown. Each TCR beta library was made by quantitative 5'-RACE that incorporated molecular barcodes. MiXCR, run by TCRdb on the 5' RACE reads, gives a single entry per CDR3 protein. Here the sample spans 30,000 to 40,000 distinct CDR3 sequences, around 3% being singletons. The sample belongs to a study of CD8 T cells in ankylosing spondylitis. Study observations and caveats: Reports of some motif variants in reactive arthritis synovial fluid and blood predate this one. Disease-linked clones displayed a CD8+ phenotype and appeared relatively rarely in peripheral blood. The study identified a TCR beta motif of roughly eight highly homologous variants that appeared characteristic of ankylosing spondylitis blood.

The CDR3 runs to 14 residues. Germline V gives CDR1 SGDLS, CDR2 YYNGEE. V lost 4 bases and J lost 6; bases outside the gene matches: 5. The TCR originated in a male donor with ankylosing spondylitis or in good health (not recorded which). The chain is built from TRBV9 and TRBJ2-1; TRBD2 aligns across 9 bases. The sample comprised blood, either unsorted or a sorted T cell fraction (not recorded which). The CDR3 sequence: CASSISGSINEQFF. Written as DNA, the CDR3 is TGTGCCAGCAGCATTAGCGGGAGTATCAATGAGCAGTTCTTC.